These 32 T cell receptor beta chains were sequenced from one sample in a study of T-cell reconstitution after alpha-beta-depleted transplantation in children. Preparation of the TCRbeta library was carried out with unique molecular identifiers. TCRdb recomputed calls from the PCR reads with MiXCR, one row per CDR3 protein. In the table there are around 360,000 distinct CDR3 sequences, 10% of which are singletons. This sample comprised PBMCs from the stem cell graft donor, obtained from the stem cell graft. The receptors originated from a human donor who donated a stem cell graft to a child with acute lymphoblastic leukemia.

V is TRBV5-6 and J is TRBJ2-5, with D possibly being TRBD2 (6 bases). Trimming removed 5 bases from V and 2 bases from J, with 10 bases in between. Germline V gene sequence: CDR1 SGHDT, CDR2 YYEEEE. The CDR3 contains 13 residues. CDR3 sequence reads: CASSRGTQETQYF. CDR3 in DNA: TGTGCCAGCAGTCGCGGGACGCAAGAGACCCAGTACTTC.

This clonotype was counted many times. The chain uses TRBV5-6 and TRBJ2-1, with TRBD2 matching 8 bases. The CDR3 is made up of 16 amino acids. In germline, CDR1 is SGHDT, CDR2 YYEEEE. With 0 bases clipped from V and 2 bases from J, the junction kept 4 bases outside the gene matches. CDR3 coding DNA: TGTGCCAGCAGCTTGGGGGCGGGAGGTACCTACAATGAGCAGTTCTTC. It codes for CASSLGAGGTYNEQFF.

This clonotype was seen a few times. The chain employs TRBV27 and TRBJ2-1; 9 bases are a match to TRBD2. CDR3 length: 19 residues. The V segment lost 5 bases and the J segment 8 bases; nucleotides outside the gene matches: 22. Germline-derived CDR1 and CDR2 are MNHEY and SMNVEV (reference sequence). CDR3 amino acids: CASSPIKPIAGELIDEQFF. In DNA, the CDR3 is TGTGCCAGCAGTCCGATCAAACCCATAGCGGGAGAGCTGATAGATGAGCAGTTCTTC.

This clonotype has more than one count but fewer than ten. V gene TRBV12-3 or TRBV12-4 combines with J gene TRBJ2-1; unclear D gene. V gave up 3 bases and J gave up 0 bases, with 6 bases separating them. The length of the CDR3 is 14 residues. The CDR3 is CASSFEVSYNEQFF. As DNA, the CDR3 is TGTGCCAGCAGTTTTGAGGTCTCCTACAATGAGCAGTTCTTC.

This clonotype was picked up a small number of times. V and J are TRBV20-1 and TRBJ1-6; D is ambiguous. Germline CDR1 reads DFQATT; CDR2 reads SNEGSKA (reference sequence). The germline V and J ends were trimmed by 5 bases and 7 bases, with 12 bases remaining between them. This CDR3 has 13 residues. CDR3 bases: TGCAGTGCTCGCTCAGGAGGGAATTCACCCCTCCACTTT. Translating gives CSARSGGNSPLHF.

V and J are TRBV30 and TRBJ2-7; no definite D call. Germline values: CDR1 GTSNPN, CDR2 SVGIG (reference sequence). The CDR3 is 15 amino acids. Trimming stripped 0 bases from V and 2 bases from J, with 14 bases between. CDR3 in DNA: TGTGCCTGGAGTGTACTGCGGTATGAGCCCTACGAGCAGTACTTC. Its protein is CAWSVLRYEPYEQYF.

This clonotype was observed a handful of times. The V call is TRBV7-2, the J call TRBJ2-3; no firm D call. From germline, CDR1 is SGHTA and CDR2 FQGNSA. The V end was cut by 5 bases, the J end by 6 bases, with 12 bases between. The CDR3 length is 13 residues. The CDR3: CASSPGWTDTQYF. The CDR3 DNA reads as TGTGCCAGCAGCCCTGGATGGACGGATACGCAGTATTTT.

The V and J genes are TRBV12-3 or TRBV12-4 and TRBJ2-3; 16 positions match TRBD2. CDR3 length: 18 amino acids. With V trimmed by 5 bases and J by 1 base, 6 bases remained unmatched. CDR3 residues: CASSTGTSGRARTDTQYF. The CDR3 nucleotides are TGTGCCAGCAGTACCGGGACTAGCGGGAGGGCCCGCACAGATACGCAGTATTTT.

The rearrangement links TRBV5-1 to TRBJ2-3; no firm D call. Germline values: CDR1 SGHRS, CDR2 YFSETQ. V lost 0 bases, J lost 0 bases, and 14 bases lay in between. This CDR3 region has 17 residues. CDR3 amino acids: CASSLGSQAGSTDTQYF. In nucleotides, the CDR3 is TGCGCCAGCAGCTTGGGGTCCCAGGCTGGGAGCACAGATACGCAGTATTTT.

V gene TRBV29-1 combines with J gene TRBJ2-1; the D gene is possibly TRBD1 (6 bases). This CDR3 is built from 16 residues. CDR1 is SQVTM, CDR2 ANQGSEA, per germline. With 4 bases removed from V and 0 bases from J, the gap between germline ends came to 16 bases. The CDR3 nucleotides are TGCAGCGTTGTAGGACAGAGAATTACCTCCTACAATGAGCAGTTCTTC. Amino acid sequence: CSVVGQRITSYNEQFF.

This chain joins TRBV20-1 and TRBJ2-1; 10 bases are shared with TRBD2. The germline gives CDR1 DFQATT, CDR2 SNEGSKA (reference sequence). J was trimmed by 4 bases and V by 5 bases; bases with no gene match: 5. CDR3 size: 14 residues. This CDR3 is CSALAGGLYNEQFF. The DNA for the CDR3 is TGCAGTGCTTTAGCGGGAGGCCTGTACAATGAGCAGTTCTTC.

This clonotype was found many times. This rearrangement joins TRBV5-1 to TRBJ1-1; D unresolved. CDR3 length: 15 residues. V dropped 6 bases and J dropped 1 base, with 16 bases sitting between them. CDR1 and CDR2 from the germline V gene are SGHRS and YFSETQ. Here the CDR3 DNA reads TGCGCCAGCAATGGAGTGGACGCGGCGAACACTGAAGCTTTCTTT. This encodes CASNGVDAANTEAFF.

The chain combines TRBV27 with TRBJ2-5; TRBD2 aligns across 9 bases. The CDR3 is 16 residues long. The V and J ends lost 1 base and 5 bases, in that order; junction bases with no gene match: 8. The germline V gene encodes CDR1 MNHEY and CDR2 SMNVEV (reference sequence). The CDR3 bases are TGTGCCAGCAGTTTATGGGCTAGCGGGGATGAGGAGACCCAGTACTTC. It specifies CASSLWASGDEETQYF.

V gene TRBV4-1 combines with J gene TRBJ2-1, with 12 bases fitting TRBD2. The V gene's germline CDR1 is MGHRA and CDR2 YSYEKL. With V trimmed by 4 bases and J by 4 bases, 11 bases remained unmatched. This CDR3 is 18 amino acids long. CDR3 residues: CASSRHSTSGSPYNEQFF. In nucleotides, the CDR3 is TGCGCCAGCAGCCGACACTCGACTAGCGGGAGTCCATACAATGAGCAGTTCTTC.

In DNA form, the CDR3 reads TGTGCCAGCAGCTTTCCCTGGACAGAGAACCACTACGAGCAGTACTTC. Encoded protein: CASSFPWTENHYEQYF. This chain joins TRBV7-9 and TRBJ2-7, with TRBD1 as a possible D gene (6 bases). The CDR3 spans 16 residues. The ends were cut back, 3 bases at V and 3 bases at J, with 18 bases in the middle. Germline assignment: CDR1 SEHNR and CDR2 FQNEAQ (reference sequence). Using reference TRBV7-9 and TRBJ2-7 for the parts outside the CDR3, the full variable domain is DTGVSQNPRHKITKRGQNVTFRCDPISEHNRLYWYRQTLGQGPEFLTYFQNEAQLEKSRLLSDRFSAERPKGSFSTLEIQRTEQGDSAMYLCASSFPWTENHYEQYFGPGTRLTVT.

This clonotype was detected ten times or more. This sequence joins TRBV5-6 and TRBJ2-7; D perhaps matches TRBD2 (7 bases). CDR1 and CDR2 (germline): SGHDT, YYEEEE. V lost 4 bases and J 1 base, leaving 15 bases between the germline ends. The CDR3 covers 15 residues. The CDR3 coding sequence is TGTGCCAGCAGCCACCGGGGGGCGGCTTCCTACGAGCAGTACTTC. It codes for CASSHRGAASYEQYF. Full variable domain (missing parts from reference TRBV5-6 and TRBJ2-7): DAGVTQSPTHLIKTRGQQVTLRCSPKSGHDTVSWYQQALGQGPQFIFQYYEEEERQRGNFPDRFSGHQFPNYSSELNVNALLLGDSALYLCASSHRGAASYEQYFGPGTRLTVT.

V and J are TRBV7-9 and TRBJ1-4, with 9 bases matching TRBD1. Per the germline V gene, CDR1 is SEHNR and CDR2 is FQNEAQ (reference sequence). This CDR3 region has 14 residues. Unmatched junction bases numbered 3, after V lost 2 bases and J lost 8 bases. For the CDR3, the DNA is TGTGCCAGCAGCTTAACAGGGGGCGACGAAAAACTGTTTTTT. It translates to CASSLTGGDEKLFF.

This sequence joins TRBV27 and TRBJ2-1, with D possibly being TRBD1 or TRBD2 (5 bases each). The germline CDR1 and CDR2 sequences are MNHEY and SMNVEV (reference sequence). V lost 4 bases and J lost 4, with 17 bases in between. The CDR3 is made up of 16 amino acids. The CDR3 DNA is TGTGCCAGCAGTTCTTCCTCCGGGACGACTTACAATGAGCAGTTCTTC. Its protein is CASSSSSGTTYNEQFF.

This clonotype was seen a handful of times. The CDR3 reads CASISLRGGATNYNEQFF. As DNA, the CDR3 is TGTGCCAGCATCTCACTACGAGGTGGCGCTACTAACTACAATGAGCAGTTCTTC. The rearrangement links TRBV6-2 or TRBV6-3 to TRBJ2-1; no definite D call. V was clipped by 7 bases and J by 3 bases, with 25 bases between them. The CDR3 length is 18 residues. Germline values: CDR1 MNHEY, CDR2 SVGEGT.

This clonotype appeared a few times. The chain recombines TRBV20-1 with TRBJ1-1, with D perhaps matching TRBD1 (5 bases). CDR1 is DFQATT and CDR2 is SNEGSKA in the germline V gene (reference sequence). CDR3 length: 14 amino acids. V was pared by 0 bases and J by 3 bases, with 11 bases between. Written as DNA, the CDR3 is TGCAGTGCTAGAGATGGGGACGGCTACACTGAAGCTTTCTTT. Translation: CSARDGDGYTEAFF.

A few counts support this clonotype. The rearrangement links TRBV15 to TRBJ1-4, with D uncertain. Trimming took 0 bases from V and 1 from J, leaving 9 bases between them. Germline CDR1 LNHNV, CDR2 YYDKDF (reference sequence). CDR3 length equals 16 residues. CDR3 sequence reads: CATSRDGSLTNEKLFF. Written as DNA, the CDR3 is TGTGCCACCAGCAGAGACGGCTCTTTAACTAATGAAAAACTGTTTTTT.

This clonotype has only a few counts. The rearrangement links TRBV5-1 to TRBJ2-1, with 10 bases that match TRBD2. Germline V gene data show CDR1 as SGHRS and CDR2 as YFSETQ. The V and J ends lost 7 bases and 8 bases, in that order; junction bases with no gene match: 9. The length of the CDR3 is 14 residues. DNA of the CDR3: TGCGCCAGCGGGCCTATCCTAGCGGGAGATGAGCAGTTCTTC. Amino acids: CASGPILAGDEQFF.

The gene calls are TRBV5-1 and TRBJ2-7; D is uncertain. Germline CDR1 SGHRS, CDR2 YFSETQ. V shed 2 bases and J shed 2 bases, with 11 bases lying between them. This CDR3 is 14 amino acids long. The CDR3 sequence: CASSLDNYPYEQYF. The CDR3 nucleotides are TGCGCCAGCAGCTTAGACAACTACCCCTACGAGCAGTACTTC.

In this sample, this clonotype turned up a few times. This chain joins TRBV20-1 and TRBJ1-3; D ambiguous. The V end was cut by 4 bases, the J end by 1 base, with 17 bases between. Germline V gene sequence: CDR1 DFQATT, CDR2 SNEGSKA (reference sequence). This CDR3 comprises 16 residues. The CDR3, as DNA: TGCAGTGCTATTGTCTTGAGTGGAACATCTGGAAACACCATATATTTT. The encoded protein is CSAIVLSGTSGNTIYF.

This clonotype was seen many times. V and J are TRBV6-2 or TRBV6-3 and TRBJ2-3; 8 nucleotides match TRBD2. Germline CDR1 and CDR2: MNHEY and SVGEGT. The CDR3 consists of 19 residues. J gave up 0 bases and V 2 bases, and 13 bases lay outside the gene matches. The CDR3 DNA reads TGTGCCAGCAGTTACCCAGACTGGGGTGCGGGAGGAAGCACAGATACGCAGTATTTT. As protein: CASSYPDWGAGGSTDTQYF.

This clonotype has more than one count but fewer than ten. This sequence joins TRBV4-3 and TRBJ2-7; 12 nucleotides line up with TRBD2. Germline CDR1 and CDR2: LGHNA and YSLEER. The trim removed 0 bases at V and 5 bases at J, leaving 5 bases unmatched. The CDR3 extends over 16 amino acids. CDR3 residues: CASSQDRTSGTNEQYF. The CDR3 region has the DNA TGCGCCAGCAGCCAAGATCGGACTAGCGGGACCAACGAGCAGTACTTC.

This clonotype occurred a few times. V and J are TRBV7-2 and TRBJ2-7; D gene uncertain. CDR3 length: 11 amino acids. The germline gives CDR1 SGHTA, CDR2 FQGNSA. V lost 2 bases and J 7 bases, leaving 6 bases between the germline ends. This CDR3 is CASSLLREQYF. Written as DNA, the CDR3 is TGTGCCAGCAGCTTATTACGGGAGCAGTACTTC.

The chain is built from TRBV4-1 and TRBJ2-5; tentative D call: TRBD2 (6 bases). The germline V and J ends were trimmed by 0 bases and 4 bases, with 15 bases remaining between them. This CDR3 has 16 residues. From germline, CDR1 is MGHRA and CDR2 YSYEKL. The CDR3 coding sequence is TGCGCCAGCAGCCAAGATCAACGGGGGAAGGGAGAGACCCAGTACTTC. This encodes CASSQDQRGKGETQYF.

This clonotype appeared a few times. V and J are TRBV20-1 and TRBJ2-7; D call uncertain. The CDR3 sequence is 13 residues long. V lost 5 bases and J 6 bases, leaving 17 bases between the germline ends. Germline CDR1 is DFQATT and CDR2 is SNEGSKA (reference sequence). The CDR3 DNA sequence: TGCAGTGCTTCCACTTATAATCTGCGCGAGCAGTACTTC. Translation: CSASTYNLREQYF.

As concerns this clonotype: In this CDR3 the conserved last residue, phenylalanine or tryptophan, is missing, so a read error is likely. This sequence joins TRBV3-1 and TRBJ2-1; 8 bases agree with TRBD2. V was clipped by 1 base and J by 2 bases; unmatched bases: 1. The germline V gene has CDR1 LGHDT and CDR2 YNNKEL (reference sequence). The CDR3 contains 15 residues. Written as DNA, the CDR3 is TGTGCCAGCAGCCAAGGGACTAGCCCCTACAATGAGCAGTTCCTC. Translated: CASSQGTSPYNEQFL.

This clonotype was seen ten or more times. The DNA of the CDR3 is TGTGCCAGCAGTCGGGGACACTTTGACCTCCACTTT. It is translated as CASSRGHFDLHF. V and J are TRBV12-3 or TRBV12-4 and TRBJ1-6; TRBD1 is a possible D gene (6 bases). The ends were cut back, 5 bases at V and 15 bases at J, with 14 bases in the middle. The CDR3 is 12 residues long.

The chain links TRBV7-2 to TRBJ2-5; 8 nucleotides align to TRBD1. CDR1 is SGHTA and CDR2 is FQGNSA in the germline V gene. This CDR3 comprises 15 residues. J gave up 4 bases and V 1 base, and 5 bases lay outside the gene matches. CDR3 protein: CASSLVGTGVETQYF. The CDR3 DNA reads as TGTGCCAGCAGCTTAGTGGGGACAGGAGTAGAGACCCAGTACTTC.